This passage covers 30 T cell receptor beta chains from one sample sequenced in a study of sequential checkpoint blockade in melanoma. This table comes from immunoSEQ multiplex PCR, and its TCRdb copy is limited to in-frame clones, with some not included. The sample has roughly 20,000 clones, roughly 80% seen once; the top ten hold under 65%. Sample treatment: randomized to nivolumab then ipilimumab (arm A) or the reverse (arm B). This sample comprised CD8+ T cells sorted from blood (inferred from file names), obtained from a patient given nivolumab and ipilimumab in sequence. The origin of the receptors is a human donor with melanoma.

CDR3 in DNA: TGTGCCAGCAGTCCCCCAGGAGAGGGAAACACTGAAGCTTTCTTT. This translates into CASSPPGEGNTEAFF. The gene calls are TRBV6-6 and TRBJ1-1; D is ambiguous. Trimming removed 5 bases at V and 2 bases at J, with 15 bases between. Per the germline V gene, CDR1 is MNHNY and CDR2 is SVGAGI (reference sequence). CDR3 length: 15 residues.

The J gene is TRBJ2-3, the V gene TRBV9, with D possibly matching TRBD2 (7 bases). This CDR3 region has 14 residues. The germline V gene has CDR1 SGDLS and CDR2 YYNGEE. Trimming pared 3 bases from V and 5 bases from J, leaving 13 bases between. The CDR3 DNA follows: TGTGCCAGCAGCGATAGAGGGGGGGAAGATACGCAGTATTTT. This translates into CASSDRGGEDTQYF.

The genes are TRBV4-2 and TRBJ1-6; no reliable D call. Trimming removed 0 bases at V and 6 bases at J, with 15 bases between. Germline CDR1 reads LGHNA; CDR2 reads YNFKEQ. The CDR3 has 17 residues. This CDR3 reads CASSQEEIMTFNSPLHF. CDR3 coding DNA: TGTGCCAGCAGCCAAGAAGAAATTATGACATTTAATTCACCCCTCCACTTT.

The J gene is TRBJ1-3, the V gene TRBV11-2, with a weak D call TRBD1 (5 bases). Germline V gene sequence: CDR1 SGHAT, CDR2 FQNNGV. Trimming removed 2 bases at V and 0 bases at J, with 14 bases between. The length of the CDR3 is 17 residues. CDR3 sequence reads: CASSLLTAGFSGNTIYF. CDR3 sequence (DNA): TGTGCCAGCAGCTTACTGACAGCCGGCTTCTCTGGAAACACCATATATTTT. The variable domain in full, with the rest retrieved from reference TRBV11-2 and TRBJ1-3, is EAGVAQSPRYKIIEKRQSVAFWCNPISGHATLYWYQQILGQGPKLLIQFQNNGVVDDSQLPKDRFSAERLKGVDSTLKIQPAKLEDSAVYLCASSLLTAGFSGNTIYFGEGSWLTVV.

This chain uses TRBV7-8 with TRBJ2-1; unclear D gene. Germline V lookup: CDR1 SGHVS, CDR2 FQNEAQ. The CDR3 extends over 14 amino acids. V was shortened by 5 bases and J by 2 bases, with 10 bases between the two germline ends. This CDR3 reads CASSPPSAYNEQFF. The DNA for the CDR3 is TGTGCCAGCAGCCCCCCGAGCGCCTACAATGAGCAGTTCTTC.

The chain carries TRBV28 and TRBJ2-7; 7 nucleotides agree with TRBD1. The V and J ends lost 8 bases and 2 bases, in that order; junction bases with no gene match: 9. The CDR3 contains 14 residues. CDR1 is MDHEN and CDR2 is SYDVKM in the germline V gene. The CDR3, as DNA: TGTGCCAGCGCCACGACAGGGTCACCCTACGAGCAGTACTTC. Translation: CASATTGSPYEQYF.

The V call is TRBV27, the J call TRBJ2-1; no clear D gene. The ends were cut back, 7 bases at V and 5 bases at J, with 15 bases in the middle. The CDR3 has 14 amino acids. Germline V CDR1 and CDR2: MNHEY, SMNVEV (reference sequence). CDR3 in DNA: TGTGCCAGCACCCCCTCCGCTATTCACAATGAGCAGTTCTTC. The encoded protein is CASTPSAIHNEQFF.

The V gene is TRBV10-3, the J gene TRBJ2-2, with D perhaps matching TRBD2 (6 bases). CDR1 ENHRY and CDR2 SYGVKD come from the germline V gene. The CDR3 extends over 15 amino acids. The V and J ends lost 6 bases and 0 bases respectively, with 11 bases between them. The CDR3 here is CAIRGDSSNTGELFF. As DNA, the CDR3 is TGTGCCATCAGGGGGGACTCCTCGAACACCGGGGAGCTGTTTTTT.

There are a few counts of this clone. The chain couples TRBV7-6 to TRBJ2-3; 8 bases are shared with TRBD1. Germline V gene sequence: CDR1 SGHVS, CDR2 FNYEAQ. This CDR3 region has 15 residues. J gave up 4 bases and V 7 bases, and 10 bases lay outside the gene matches. The CDR3 nucleotides read TGTGCCAGCACCGAAGCAGGGGGCGCAGCAGATACGCAGTATTTT. As protein: CASTEAGGAADTQYF.

Only one count was recorded for this clone. The chain links TRBV6-6 to TRBJ1-2; D may be TRBD1 (6 bases). The CDR3 sequence is 16 residues long. V lost 6 bases and J lost 2, with 19 bases in between. Germline V gene sequence: CDR1 MNHNY, CDR2 SVGAGI (reference sequence). CDR3 coding DNA: TGTGCCAGCAGAAGACAGGCGTACACAGAGAACTATGGCTACACCTTC. This translates into CASRRQAYTENYGYTF.

The gene calls are TRBV10-3 and TRBJ2-1; 8 bases line up with TRBD2. CDR1 and CDR2 from the germline V gene are ENHRY and SYGVKD. The CDR3 contains 16 residues. J gave up 5 bases and V 3 bases, and 9 bases lay outside the gene matches. Written as DNA, the CDR3 is TGTGCCATCAGTGAATTGATTAGCGGGGACCACAATGAGCAGTTCTTC. This encodes CAISELISGDHNEQFF.

This clone was detected a few times. The genes are TRBV6-5 and TRBJ1-6, with 7 bases that match TRBD1. Germline CDR1 is MNHEY and CDR2 is SVGAGI. V lost 5 bases and J lost 5; bases outside the gene matches: 3. The CDR3 spans 14 residues. This CDR3 reads CASSPGQHNSPLHF. CDR3 bases: TGTGCCAGCAGTCCGGGACAGCATAATTCACCCCTCCACTTT.

This rearrangement joins TRBV5-6 to TRBJ1-6, with a tentative D call TRBD1 (5 bases). The length of the CDR3 is 12 residues. V gave up 7 bases and J gave up 7 bases, with 9 bases separating them. The germline V gene has CDR1 SGHDT and CDR2 YYEEEE. The CDR3 DNA is TGTGCCAGCCAAAAGGGGAATTCACCCCTCCACTTT. Amino acids: CASQKGNSPLHF.

The chain employs TRBV7-9 and TRBJ2-7; TRBD1 aligns across 9 bases. This CDR3 contains 15 residues. Looked up from germline, CDR1 is SEHNR and CDR2 is FQNEAQ (reference sequence). The V and J ends lost 4 bases and 5 bases, in that order; junction bases with no gene match: 9. CDR3 in DNA: TGTGCCAGCAGCTCCCGGGTGGGACAGGGTCACGAGCAGTACTTC. Its translation: CASSSRVGQGHEQYF.

The J gene is TRBJ2-1, the V gene TRBV15; 8 positions agree with TRBD2. CDR3 length: 17 residues. V shed 0 bases, J shed 4 bases, and the junction held 8 bases outside the gene matches. Germline V gene sequence: CDR1 LNHNV, CDR2 YYDKDF (reference sequence). The CDR3 sequence is CATSRDWASGSYNEQFF. CDR3 bases: TGTGCCACCAGCAGAGATTGGGCTAGCGGGTCTTACAATGAGCAGTTCTTC.

The CDR3 DNA reads as TGCGCCAGCAGCCAAGGAACAGGGGGCTGGCACACTGAAGCTTTCTTT. Its translation is CASSQGTGGWHTEAFF. This rearrangement joins TRBV4-1 to TRBJ1-1; 9 bases fit TRBD1. Germline CDR1 and CDR2: MGHRA and YSYEKL. Trimming at V came to 1 base and at J to 3 bases, leaving 6 bases not matched to a gene. The CDR3 runs 16 residues.

In its sample, this clone was seen once. V gene TRBV9 combines with J gene TRBJ2-1; TRBD1 aligns across 7 bases. V shed 0 bases, J shed 3 bases, and the junction held 3 bases outside the gene matches. From germline, CDR1 is SGDLS and CDR2 YYNGEE. The CDR3 sequence is 15 residues long. The CDR3 sequence: CASSVGQGGYNEQFF. DNA for the CDR3: TGTGCCAGCAGCGTAGGACAGGGCGGCTACAATGAGCAGTTCTTC.

The J gene is TRBJ1-1, the V gene TRBV27; D remains unclear. The CDR3 spans 12 residues. The V end lost 5 bases, the J end lost 6 bases, and 10 bases lay between the germline ends. Germline V gives CDR1 MNHEY, CDR2 SMNVEV (reference sequence). CDR3 in amino acids: CASSPPAAEAFF. In DNA, the CDR3 is TGTGCCAGCAGTCCCCCCGCGGCTGAAGCTTTCTTT.

CDR3 residues: CASSTRDSLGTQYF. Written as DNA, the CDR3 is TGTGCCAGCAGCACACGGGACAGCCTTGGGACCCAGTACTTC. V is TRBV7-2 and J is TRBJ2-5; 7 bases agree with TRBD1. V shed 5 bases, J shed 7 bases, and the junction held 10 bases outside the gene matches. Germline CDR1 and CDR2: SGHTA and FQGNSA. The CDR3 contains 14 residues.

The V gene is TRBV27, the J gene TRBJ2-3; a weak D match, TRBD2 (7 bases). V shed 5 bases and J shed 4 bases, with 13 bases lying between them. Germline V lookup: CDR1 MNHEY, CDR2 SMNVEV (reference sequence). The CDR3 loop spans 14 amino acids. CDR3 in DNA: TGTGCCAGCAGTCCCCGGCGGGGGCCAGATACGCAGTATTTT. Translation: CASSPRRGPDTQYF.

The chain recombines TRBV15 with TRBJ1-5; unclear D gene. V was cut by 9 bases and J by 5 bases, with 20 bases left in between. The CDR3 runs to 15 residues. Germline V gene sequence: CDR1 LNHNV, CDR2 YYDKDF (reference sequence). The CDR3 sequence: CATAARPGGYQPQHF. The CDR3 DNA reads as TGTGCCACGGCCGCTCGACCGGGAGGATATCAGCCCCAGCATTTT.

The rearrangement links TRBV19 to TRBJ1-2; 7 bases are a match to TRBD1. Germline CDR1 and CDR2: LNHDA and SQIVND (reference sequence). V lost 1 base to trimming and J lost 3 bases; unmatched junction nucleotides: 5. CDR3 length: 15 residues. The CDR3 here is CASSIGTGPHYGYTF. The CDR3 bases are TGTGCCAGTAGTATAGGGACAGGCCCCCACTATGGCTACACCTTC.

The rearrangement uses TRBV9 and TRBJ2-3; D possibly corresponds to TRBD1 (5 bases). The germline gives CDR1 SGDLS, CDR2 YYNGEE. V lost 0 bases and J 0 bases, leaving 8 bases between the germline ends. There are 15 residues in the CDR3. Here the CDR3 reads CASSVEQASTDTQYF. The CDR3 DNA reads TGTGCCAGCAGCGTAGAACAGGCTAGCACAGATACGCAGTATTTT.

V usage is TRBV7-6 and J usage is TRBJ2-1; maybe TRBD1 (6 bases). With 4 bases removed from V and 3 bases from J, the gap between germline ends came to 10 bases. CDR1 SGHVS and CDR2 FNYEAQ come from the germline V gene. The length of the CDR3 is 14 residues. The CDR3 here is CASSSAGVYNEQFF. In nucleotides, the CDR3 is TGTGCCAGCAGCTCCGCAGGGGTCTACAATGAGCAGTTCTTC. Full variable domain (outside the CDR3, taken from reference TRBV7-6 and TRBJ2-1): GAGVSQSPRYKVTKRGQDVALRCDPISGHVSLYWYRQALGQGPEFLTYFNYEAQQDKSGLPNDRFSAERPEGSISTLTIQRTEQRDSAMYRCASSSAGVYNEQFFGPGTRLTVL.

The chain couples TRBV14 to TRBJ2-2; TRBD1 aligns across 8 bases. CDR3 length: 13 residues. Per germline, CDR1 SGHDN and CDR2 FVKESK. V shed 4 bases, J shed 6 bases, and the junction held 1 base outside the gene matches. The CDR3 DNA is TGTGCCAGCAGCCTACAGGGGGCCGGGGAGCTGTTTTTT. Amino acid sequence: CASSLQGAGELFF.

The chain combines TRBV30 with TRBJ1-1; no definite D call. Germline assignment: CDR1 GTSNPN and CDR2 SVGIG (reference sequence). The CDR3 runs 13 residues. The V end lost 0 bases, the J end lost 0 bases, and 5 bases lay between the germline ends. CDR3 region: CAWSVSVNTEAFF. CDR3 in DNA: TGTGCCTGGAGTGTGTCGGTGAACACTGAAGCTTTCTTT. Full variable domain (missing parts from reference TRBV30 and TRBJ1-1): SQTIHQWPATLVQPVGSPLSLECTVEGTSNPNLYWYRQAAGRGLQLLFYSVGIGQISSEVPQNLSASRPQDRQFILSSKKLLLSDSGFYLCAWSVSVNTEAFFGQGTRLTVV.

This chain joins TRBV13 and TRBJ1-1; D call uncertain. Trimming took off 3 bases at V and 2 bases at J, with 7 bases between the two ends. Germline values: CDR1 PRHDT, CDR2 FYEKMQ (reference sequence). CDR3 length equals 13 residues. In DNA, the CDR3 is TGTGCCAGCAGCTTCTATCAAAACACTGAAGCTTTCTTT. Amino acid sequence: CASSFYQNTEAFF.

The V call is TRBV9, the J call TRBJ1-2; TRBD1 is a possible D gene (5 bases). Germline-derived CDR1 and CDR2 are SGDLS and YYNGEE. With 1 base removed from V and 2 bases from J, the gap between germline ends came to 18 bases. The CDR3 has 17 residues. The CDR3 region is CASSVPPRVAGNYGYTF. CDR3 sequence (DNA): TGTGCCAGCAGCGTACCCCCCCGTGTCGCAGGGAACTATGGCTACACCTTC.

This clone appeared a few times. V is TRBV6-5 and J is TRBJ2-7; possible D gene TRBD2, 6 bases. Trimming stripped 2 bases from V and 5 bases from J, with 16 bases between. Germline V lookup: CDR1 MNHEY, CDR2 SVGAGI. CDR3 length: 15 amino acids. The CDR3 bases are TGTGCCAGCAGTTACGGTCCGGGGGTAGTCGACGAGCAGTACTTC. Its translation: CASSYGPGVVDEQYF.

The DNA for the CDR3 is TGTGCCAGCAGCCCGAGACAGGGGGCCTACGAGCAGTACTTC. Translated, it gives CASSPRQGAYEQYF. The gene calls are TRBV13 and TRBJ2-7, with 9 bases lining up with TRBD1. CDR1 PRHDT and CDR2 FYEKMQ come from the germline V gene (reference sequence). Germline trimming cut 5 bases from V and 2 bases from J; bases unmatched to any gene: 4. CDR3 length equals 14 residues.